This is a list of T cell receptor beta chains from one sample in a study of OX40 agonist ivuxolimab in advanced cancers. The repertoire was sequenced with immunoSEQ multiplex PCR; TCRdb's copy has only in-frame clones and lacks some. The table includes tens of thousands of clones, around 90% detected once. The sequenced sample was CD4+ or CD8+ T cells sorted from blood, obtained in a trial of the OX40 agonist ivuxolimab. The receptors stem from an adult with an advanced solid tumor such as melanoma, head and neck, liver or kidney cancer. Both conserved end residues are part of each CDR3. The order of the fields is J gene, D gene, V gene, CDR3 protein. D genes are given only for firm matches.

>TRBJ2-1|TRBD1|TRBV4-1
CASSQATGYPYNEQFF
>TRBJ2-7|NA|TRBV28
CASSGGLSEQYF
>TRBJ1-6|TRBD1|TRBV2
CASIGQGVSPLHF
>TRBJ1-4|NA|TRBV5-1
CASSLGQATNEKLFF
>TRBJ2-2|NA|TRBV11-3
CASSLVGAGELFF
>TRBJ2-5|NA|TRBV7-8
CASSLSYEGTQYF
>TRBJ2-4|TRBD2|TRBV25-1
CASSDAGVTKNIQYF
>TRBJ2-6|NA|TRBV5-4
CASSLTQAGANVLTF
>TRBJ1-1|NA|TRBV5-5
CASSPDWNTEAFF
>TRBJ2-1|NA|TRBV11-2
CASSLDRGGQFF
>TRBJ2-7|TRBD1|TRBV19
CASSNDRGAYEQYF
>TRBJ1-2|TRBD1|TRBV7-9
CASNRQGARPANYGYTF
>TRBJ2-1|NA|TRBV28
CASGGHSYNEQFF
>TRBJ1-1|NA|TRBV10-1
CASRENRVTEAFF
>TRBJ2-6|NA|TRBV28
CASRPLPGANVLTF
>TRBJ1-5|NA|TRBV6-1
CASSDTSTVQPQHF
>TRBJ2-5|NA|TRBV6-5
CASRGAETQYF
>TRBJ2-4|NA|TRBV6-4
CASSAQQGNIQYF
>TRBJ1-1|NA|TRBV7-9
CASSSDTRVEAFF
>TRBJ1-4|NA|TRBV5-1
CASSLDGGANEKLFF
>TRBJ2-7|NA|TRBV27
CASSPGMLARAHYEQYF
>TRBJ2-7|NA|TRBV2
CASSGTQSIYEQYF
>TRBJ2-1|NA|TRBV18
CASWGTDQQFF